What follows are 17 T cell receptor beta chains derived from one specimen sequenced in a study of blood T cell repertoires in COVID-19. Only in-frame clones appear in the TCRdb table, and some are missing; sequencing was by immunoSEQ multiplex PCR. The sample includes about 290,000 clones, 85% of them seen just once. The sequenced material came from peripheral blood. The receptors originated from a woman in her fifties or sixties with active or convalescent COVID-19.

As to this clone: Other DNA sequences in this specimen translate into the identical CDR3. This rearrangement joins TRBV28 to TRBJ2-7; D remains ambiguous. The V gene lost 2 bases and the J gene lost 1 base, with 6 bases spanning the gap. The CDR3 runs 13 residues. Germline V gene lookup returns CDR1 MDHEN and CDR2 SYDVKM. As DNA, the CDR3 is TGTGCCAGCAGTTTAAGCCCTTCCTACGAGCAGTACTTC. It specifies CASSLSPSYEQYF.

CDR3 protein: CASSPDRGNTGELFF. The CDR3 DNA follows: TGTGCCAGCAGCCCCGACAGGGGGAACACCGGGGAGCTGTTTTTT. The chain couples TRBV11-2 to TRBJ2-2; 8 bases match TRBD1. V was clipped by 5 bases and J by 1 base; unmatched bases: 3. In germline, CDR1 is SGHAT, CDR2 FQNNGV. The CDR3 loop spans 15 amino acids.

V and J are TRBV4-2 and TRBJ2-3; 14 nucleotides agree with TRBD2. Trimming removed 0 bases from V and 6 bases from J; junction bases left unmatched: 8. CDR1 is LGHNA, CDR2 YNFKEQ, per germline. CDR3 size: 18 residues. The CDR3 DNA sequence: TGTGCCAGCAGCCAAGAAAGTCTCAGACTAGCGGGAGGGGATACGCAGTATTTT. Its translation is CASSQESLRLAGGDTQYF.

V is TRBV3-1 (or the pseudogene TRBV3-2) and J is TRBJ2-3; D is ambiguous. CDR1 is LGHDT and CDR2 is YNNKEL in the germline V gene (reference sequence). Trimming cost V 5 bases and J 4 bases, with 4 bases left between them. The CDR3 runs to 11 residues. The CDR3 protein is CASSSADTQYF. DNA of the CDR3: TGTGCCAGCAGCTCGGCAGATACGCAGTATTTT.

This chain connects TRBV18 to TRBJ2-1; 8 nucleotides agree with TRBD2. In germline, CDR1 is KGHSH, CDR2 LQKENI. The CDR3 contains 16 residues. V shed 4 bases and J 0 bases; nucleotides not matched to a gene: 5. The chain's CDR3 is CASSRRGVSSYNEQFF. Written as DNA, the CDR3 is TGTGCCAGCTCACGGCGGGGGGTGAGCTCCTACAATGAGCAGTTCTTC.

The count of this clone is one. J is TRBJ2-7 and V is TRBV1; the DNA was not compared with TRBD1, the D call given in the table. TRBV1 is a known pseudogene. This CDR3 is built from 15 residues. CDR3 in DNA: TGCACCAGCAGCCACCACGGGACAGGGGCCCACGAGCAGTACTTC. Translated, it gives CTSSHHGTGAHEQYF.

Here the CDR3 DNA reads TGCGCCAGCAGCCTGAGCGGCAGGGGGGAAGATACGCAGTATTTT. Protein: CASSLSGRGEDTQYF. The chain has TRBV4-1 and TRBJ2-3; tentative D call: TRBD1 (7 bases). V lost 4 bases to trimming and J lost 5 bases, with 16 bases between them. CDR3 length equals 15 residues. Germline V gene sequence: CDR1 MGHRA, CDR2 YSYEKL.

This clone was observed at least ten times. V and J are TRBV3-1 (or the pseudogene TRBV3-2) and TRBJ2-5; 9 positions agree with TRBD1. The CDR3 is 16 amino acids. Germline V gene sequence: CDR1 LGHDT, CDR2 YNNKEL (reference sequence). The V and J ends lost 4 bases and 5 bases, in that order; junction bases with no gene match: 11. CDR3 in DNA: TGTGCCAGCAGCCCCTACCGGGGACAGGGAGGGGAGACCCAGTACTTC. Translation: CASSPYRGQGGETQYF.

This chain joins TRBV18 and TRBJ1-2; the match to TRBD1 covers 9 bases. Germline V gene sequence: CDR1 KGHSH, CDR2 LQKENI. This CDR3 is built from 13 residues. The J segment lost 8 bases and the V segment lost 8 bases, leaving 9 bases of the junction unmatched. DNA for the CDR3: TGTGCCAGCACACAGGGGGCGCCAAGAGGCTACACCTTC. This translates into CASTQGAPRGYTF.

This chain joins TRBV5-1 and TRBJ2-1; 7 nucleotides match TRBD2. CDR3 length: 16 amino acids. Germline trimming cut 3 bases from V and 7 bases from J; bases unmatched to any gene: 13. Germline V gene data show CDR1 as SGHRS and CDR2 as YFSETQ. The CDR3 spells CASSWGGSGTRNEQFF. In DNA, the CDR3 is TGCGCCAGCAGCTGGGGCGGGAGCGGGACTCGTAATGAGCAGTTCTTC.

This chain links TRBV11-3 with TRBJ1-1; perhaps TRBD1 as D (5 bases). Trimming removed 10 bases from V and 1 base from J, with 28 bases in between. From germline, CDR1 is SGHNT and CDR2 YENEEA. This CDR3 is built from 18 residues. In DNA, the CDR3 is TGTGCCACAACCCGGGGGACGCAAATCCCTCAGGGGAACACTGAAGCTTTCTTT. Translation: CATTRGTQIPQGNTEAFF. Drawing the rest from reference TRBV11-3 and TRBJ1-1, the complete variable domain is EAGVVQSPRYKIIEKKQPVAFWCNPISGHNTLYWYLQNLGQGPELLIRYENEEAVDDSQLPKDRFSAERLKGVDSTLKIQPAELGDSAVYLCATTRGTQIPQGNTEAFFGQGTRLTVV.

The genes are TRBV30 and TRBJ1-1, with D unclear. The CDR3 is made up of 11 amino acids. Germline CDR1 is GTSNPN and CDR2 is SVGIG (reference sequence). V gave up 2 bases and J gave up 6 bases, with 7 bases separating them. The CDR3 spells CAWSSGSEAFF. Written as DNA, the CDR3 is TGTGCCTGGAGTTCGGGGTCTGAAGCTTTCTTT.

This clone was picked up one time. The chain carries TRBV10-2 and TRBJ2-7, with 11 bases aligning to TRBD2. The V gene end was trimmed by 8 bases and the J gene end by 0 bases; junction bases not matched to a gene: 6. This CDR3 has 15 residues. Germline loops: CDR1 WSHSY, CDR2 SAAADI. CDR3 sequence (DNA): TGCGCCAGCGCCCGACTAGCGGGAACCTCCTACGAGCAGTACTTC. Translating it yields CASARLAGTSYEQYF.

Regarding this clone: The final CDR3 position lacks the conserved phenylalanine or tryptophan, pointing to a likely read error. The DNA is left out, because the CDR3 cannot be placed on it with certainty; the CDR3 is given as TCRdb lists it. The CDR3 is CASSLNVADPPHL. The V and J genes are TRBV7-9 and TRBJ1-1; the table calls TRBD1, which could not be checked here. The CDR3 length is 13 residues, termini included. Germline V gene sequence: CDR1 SEHNR, CDR2 FQNEAQ (reference sequence).

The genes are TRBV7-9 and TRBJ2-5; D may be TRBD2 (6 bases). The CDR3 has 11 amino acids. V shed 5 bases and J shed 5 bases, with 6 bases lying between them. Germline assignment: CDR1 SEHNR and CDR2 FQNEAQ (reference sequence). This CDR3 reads CASSRGETQYF. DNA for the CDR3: TGTGCCAGCAGCCGGGGGGAGACCCAGTACTTC.

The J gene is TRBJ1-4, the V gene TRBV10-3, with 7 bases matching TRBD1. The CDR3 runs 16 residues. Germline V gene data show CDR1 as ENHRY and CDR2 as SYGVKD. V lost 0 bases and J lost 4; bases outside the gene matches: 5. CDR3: CAISESGGQFNEKLFF. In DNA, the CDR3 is TGTGCCATCAGTGAGTCCGGGGGACAGTTTAATGAAAAACTGTTTTTT.

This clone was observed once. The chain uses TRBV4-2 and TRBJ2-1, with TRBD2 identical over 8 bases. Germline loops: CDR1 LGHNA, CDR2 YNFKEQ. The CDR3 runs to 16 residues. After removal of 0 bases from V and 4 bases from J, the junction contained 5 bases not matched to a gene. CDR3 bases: TGTGCCAGCAGCCAAGATTTCGGGAGGGGGTACAATGAGCAGTTCTTC. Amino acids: CASSQDFGRGYNEQFF.